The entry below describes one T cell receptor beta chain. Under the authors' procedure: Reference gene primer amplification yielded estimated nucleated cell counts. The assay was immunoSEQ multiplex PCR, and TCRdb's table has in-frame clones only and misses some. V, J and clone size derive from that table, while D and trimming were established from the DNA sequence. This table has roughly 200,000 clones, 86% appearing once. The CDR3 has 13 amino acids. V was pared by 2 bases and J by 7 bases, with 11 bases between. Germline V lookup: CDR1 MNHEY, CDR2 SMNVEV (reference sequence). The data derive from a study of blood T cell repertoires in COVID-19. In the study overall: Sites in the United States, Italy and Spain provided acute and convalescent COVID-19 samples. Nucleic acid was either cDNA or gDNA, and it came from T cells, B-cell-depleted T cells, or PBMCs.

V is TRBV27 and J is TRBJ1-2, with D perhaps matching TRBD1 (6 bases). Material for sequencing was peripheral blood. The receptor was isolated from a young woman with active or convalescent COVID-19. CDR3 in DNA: TGTGCCAGCAGTTTAACGTCAGGGGCTGGCTACACCTTC. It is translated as CASSLTSGAGYTF.